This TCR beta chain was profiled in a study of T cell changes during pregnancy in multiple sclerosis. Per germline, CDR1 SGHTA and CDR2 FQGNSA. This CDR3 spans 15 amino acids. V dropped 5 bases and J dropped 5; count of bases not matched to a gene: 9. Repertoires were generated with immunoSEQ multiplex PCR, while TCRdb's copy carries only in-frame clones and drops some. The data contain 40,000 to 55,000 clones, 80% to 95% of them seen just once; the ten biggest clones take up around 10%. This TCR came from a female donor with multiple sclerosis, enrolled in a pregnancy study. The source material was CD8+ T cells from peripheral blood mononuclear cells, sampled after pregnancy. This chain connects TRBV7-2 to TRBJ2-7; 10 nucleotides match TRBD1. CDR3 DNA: TGTGCCAGCAGCAAGGGGACAGGGGAGAATCACGAGCAGTACTTC. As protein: CASSKGTGENHEQYF.